This TCR beta chain was retrieved from a study of OX40 agonist ivuxolimab in advanced cancers. Context from the whole study: The costimulatory receptor OX40 (CD134) was targeted by ivuxolimab, a fully human IgG2 agonistic monoclonal antibody. Intravenous ivuxolimab was administered to patients every 2 weeks at six dose levels: 0.01, 0.1, 0.3, 1.5, 3 and 10 mg/kg. Of the roughly 54 patients in dose escalation, some 19 had hepatocellular carcinoma, some 15 had melanoma, 9 had renal cell carcinoma and 9 had head and neck cancer. A male proportion of around 83% and a mean age of roughly 58 years, ranging from 23 to 79, were recorded for the dose-escalation cohort. Patients were allowed to have had prior anti-PD-1, anti-PD-L1 or anti-CTLA-4 therapy, and approximately 40% of the dose-escalation patients had been treated with checkpoint inhibitors. Three dose-escalation patients achieved partial responses, one with hepatocellular carcinoma and two with cutaneous melanoma. The point of sequencing TCRbeta in the periphery was to test whether ivuxolimab changed TCR sequence diversity and drove clonal T-cell expansion. The paper reports the monotherapy dose-escalation portion (N = 52 patients) of the phase I ivuxolimab trial.

The trial excluded patients who had a history of autoimmune disease or were on systemic immunosuppression. Peripheral blood for TCR sequencing was drawn from every dose cohort at baseline, at cycle 4 day 1 and at cycle 7 day 1. Samples came from an open-label, multicenter, first-in-human phase I dose-escalation trial of ivuxolimab. Adults with locally advanced or metastatic head and neck squamous cell, hepatocellular, melanoma or renal cell carcinoma were enrolled in the trial. CD4+ and CD8+ T cells were sorted separately from peripheral blood before TCR sequencing. Results the study describes overall, beyond this receptor: In partial responders in the 0.1-3.0 mg/kg groups, normalized peripheral clonal expansion was found to be among the lowest, especially among CD8+ T cells. Low levels of normalized T-cell clonal expansion were also seen in some patients who did not respond. After ivuxolimab, expanded clones were on average more numerous among CD8+ T cells than among CD4+ T cells. At doses of 0.1 to 3.0 mg/kg, clonal expansion of both CD4+ and CD8+ blood T cells was observed from baseline to week 6. Antigen specificity was not determined for the clonally expanded peripheral T cells.

In regard to this clone: The antigen it recognizes is unknown. No clone much larger than this one lies a single base away; base qualities are absent.

To sequence the TCRbeta CDR3 region, genomic DNA was isolated from the sorted cells. TCRbeta CDR3 regions were sequenced using the immunoSEQ Assay. TCRdb retrieved this table from immuneACCESS and kept in-frame rearrangements only. Not all clones are present; in checked studies, unresolved V genes account for under half, and no reason is known for the remainder. This sample gives more than 9,500 clones in total; approximately 70% of them show up just once. The ten largest account for around 11% of the sample. The TCR comes from an adult with an advanced solid tumor such as melanoma, head and neck, liver or kidney cancer. The material sequenced was CD4+ or CD8+ T cells sorted from blood, taken in a trial of the OX40 agonist ivuxolimab.

The nucleotides are TGTGCCAGCAGCGTATTTGGATCGGGCCCGGACGAGCAGTACTTC. It encodes CASSVFGSGPDEQYF. In this chain, TRBV9 is recombined with TRBJ2-7, with the D gene too uncertain to name. The CDR3 contains 15 residues, cysteine and phenylalanine counted. CDR3 DNA only is kept here, 45 bases in frame from base 1. CDR1 and CDR2, per the germline V gene, are SGDLS and YYNGEE. V is pared back by 1 base and J by 5 bases, with 16 bases lying between the germline termini.